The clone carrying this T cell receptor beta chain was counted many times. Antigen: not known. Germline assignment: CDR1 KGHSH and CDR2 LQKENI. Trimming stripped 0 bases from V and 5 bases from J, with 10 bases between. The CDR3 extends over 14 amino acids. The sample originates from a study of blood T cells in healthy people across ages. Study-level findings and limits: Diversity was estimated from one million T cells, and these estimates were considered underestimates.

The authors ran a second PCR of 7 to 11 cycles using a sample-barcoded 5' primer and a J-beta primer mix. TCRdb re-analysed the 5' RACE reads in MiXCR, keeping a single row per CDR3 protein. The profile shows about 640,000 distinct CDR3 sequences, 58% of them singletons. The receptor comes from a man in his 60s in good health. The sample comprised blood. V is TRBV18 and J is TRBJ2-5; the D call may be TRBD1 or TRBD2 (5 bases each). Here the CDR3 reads CASSPPGPRETQYF. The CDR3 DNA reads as TGTGCCAGCTCACCACCGGGACCGAGGGAGACCCAGTACTTC.